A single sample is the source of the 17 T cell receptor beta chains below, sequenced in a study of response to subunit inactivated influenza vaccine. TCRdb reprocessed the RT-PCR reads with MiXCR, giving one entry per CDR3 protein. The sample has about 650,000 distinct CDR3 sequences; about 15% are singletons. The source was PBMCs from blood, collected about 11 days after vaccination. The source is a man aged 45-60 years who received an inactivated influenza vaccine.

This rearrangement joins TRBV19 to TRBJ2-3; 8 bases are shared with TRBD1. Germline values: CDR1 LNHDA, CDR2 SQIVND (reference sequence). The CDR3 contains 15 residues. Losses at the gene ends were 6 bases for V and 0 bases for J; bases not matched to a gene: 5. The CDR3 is CASRPNRGSTDTQYF. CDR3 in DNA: TGTGCCAGTAGACCCAACAGGGGGAGCACAGATACGCAGTATTTT. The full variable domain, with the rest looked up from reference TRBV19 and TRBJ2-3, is DGGITQSPKYLFRKEGQNVTLSCEQNLNHDAMYWYRQDPGQGLRLIYYSQIVNDFQKGDIAEGYSVSREKKESFPLTVTSAQKNPTAFYLCASRPNRGSTDTQYFGPGTRLTVL.

The CDR3 here is CASSPPGLAGDTQYF. DNA for the CDR3: TGTGCCAGCTCACCGCCGGGACTAGCGGGAGATACGCAGTATTTT. The chain is built from TRBV18 and TRBJ2-3; 12 nucleotides align to TRBD2. V lost 3 bases, J lost 5 bases, and 3 bases stayed unmatched. In germline, CDR1 is KGHSH, CDR2 LQKENI. This CDR3 spans 15 amino acids.

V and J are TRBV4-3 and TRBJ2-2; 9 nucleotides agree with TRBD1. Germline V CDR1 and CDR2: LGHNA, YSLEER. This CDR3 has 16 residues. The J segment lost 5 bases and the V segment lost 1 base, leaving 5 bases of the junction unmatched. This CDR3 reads CASSQATGGGTGELFF. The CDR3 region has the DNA TGCGCCAGCAGCCAAGCGACAGGGGGAGGGACCGGGGAGCTGTTTTTT.

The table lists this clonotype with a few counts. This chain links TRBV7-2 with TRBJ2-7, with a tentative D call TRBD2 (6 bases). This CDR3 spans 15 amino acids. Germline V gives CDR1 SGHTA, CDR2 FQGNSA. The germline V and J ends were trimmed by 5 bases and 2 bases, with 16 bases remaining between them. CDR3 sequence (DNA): TGTGCCAGCAGCGCAACTAGCCTGTCCCCCTACGAGCAGTACTTC. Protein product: CASSATSLSPYEQYF.

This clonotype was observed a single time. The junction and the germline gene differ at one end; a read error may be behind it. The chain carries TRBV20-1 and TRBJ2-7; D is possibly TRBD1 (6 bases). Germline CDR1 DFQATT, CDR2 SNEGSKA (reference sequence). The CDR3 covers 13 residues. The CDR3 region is CSARRDTSYKQYF. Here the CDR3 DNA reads TGCAGTGCTAGGAGGGACACGTCCTACAAGCAGTACTTC.

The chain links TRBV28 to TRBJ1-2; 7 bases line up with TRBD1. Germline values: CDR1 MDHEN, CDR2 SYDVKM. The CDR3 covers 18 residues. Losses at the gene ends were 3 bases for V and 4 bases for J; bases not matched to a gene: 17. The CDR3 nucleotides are TGTGCCAGCAGTTTCCCCCGGGACAGTCTGATCCCCACCTATGGCTACACCTTC. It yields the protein CASSFPRDSLIPTYGYTF.

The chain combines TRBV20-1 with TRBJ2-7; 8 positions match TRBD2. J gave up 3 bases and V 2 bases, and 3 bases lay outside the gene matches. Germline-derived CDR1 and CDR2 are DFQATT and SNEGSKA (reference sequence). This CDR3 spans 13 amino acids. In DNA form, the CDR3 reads TGCAGTGCTAGACCGGGACTAGACTACGAGCAGTACTTC. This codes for CSARPGLDYEQYF.

The CDR3 region is CASSPRDLYGYTF. CDR3 coding DNA: TGTGCCAGCTCACCAAGGGACCTCTATGGCTACACCTTC. This sequence joins TRBV18 and TRBJ1-2; D might be TRBD1 (5 bases). The CDR3 sequence is 13 residues long. Germline loops: CDR1 KGHSH, CDR2 LQKENI. V was trimmed by 2 bases and J by 4 bases, leaving 8 bases between them.

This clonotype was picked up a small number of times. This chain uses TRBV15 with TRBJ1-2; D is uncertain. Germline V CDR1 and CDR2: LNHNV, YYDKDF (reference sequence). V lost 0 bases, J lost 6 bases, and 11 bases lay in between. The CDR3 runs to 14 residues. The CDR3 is CATSRDYGDDGYTF. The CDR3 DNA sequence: TGTGCCACCAGCAGAGATTACGGGGATGATGGCTACACCTTC.

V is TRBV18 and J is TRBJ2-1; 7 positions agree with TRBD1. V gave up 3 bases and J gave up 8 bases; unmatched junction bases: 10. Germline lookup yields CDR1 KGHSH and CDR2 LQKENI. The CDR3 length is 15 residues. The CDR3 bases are TGTGCCAGCTCACCTACAGGGGTCGACTTGCATGAGCAGTTCTTC. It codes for CASSPTGVDLHEQFF.

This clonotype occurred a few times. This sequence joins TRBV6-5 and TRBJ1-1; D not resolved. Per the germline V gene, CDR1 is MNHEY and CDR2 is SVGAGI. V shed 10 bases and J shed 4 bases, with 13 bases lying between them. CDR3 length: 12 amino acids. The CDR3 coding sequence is TGTGCCATTGGAAGGCCAGTCACTGAAGCTTTCTTT. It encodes CAIGRPVTEAFF.

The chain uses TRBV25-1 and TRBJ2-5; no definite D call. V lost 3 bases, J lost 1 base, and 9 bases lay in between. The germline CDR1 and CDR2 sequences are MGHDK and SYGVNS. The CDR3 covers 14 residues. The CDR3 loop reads CASSEGAAQETQYF. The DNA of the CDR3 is TGTGCCAGCAGTGAGGGTGCAGCCCAAGAGACCCAGTACTTC.

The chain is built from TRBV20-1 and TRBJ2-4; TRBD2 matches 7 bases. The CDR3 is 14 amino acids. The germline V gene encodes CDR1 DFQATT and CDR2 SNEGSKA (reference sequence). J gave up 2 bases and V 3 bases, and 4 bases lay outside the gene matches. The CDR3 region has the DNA TGCAGTGCTAGTGGGGGGGAGACCAAAAACATTCAGTACTTC. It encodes CSASGGETKNIQYF.

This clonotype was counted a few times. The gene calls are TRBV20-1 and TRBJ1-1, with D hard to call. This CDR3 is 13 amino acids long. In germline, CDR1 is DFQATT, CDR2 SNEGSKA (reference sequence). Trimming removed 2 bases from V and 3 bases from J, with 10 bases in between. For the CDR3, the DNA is TGCAGTGCTAGATCGGCTGAATACACTGAAGCTTTCTTT. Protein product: CSARSAEYTEAFF.

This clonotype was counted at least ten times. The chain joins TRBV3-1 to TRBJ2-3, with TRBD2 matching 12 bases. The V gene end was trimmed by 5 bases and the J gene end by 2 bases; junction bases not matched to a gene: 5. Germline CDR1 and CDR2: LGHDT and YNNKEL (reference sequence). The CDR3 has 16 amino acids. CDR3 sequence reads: CASSVGLAGSTDTQYF. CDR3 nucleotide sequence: TGTGCCAGCAGCGTCGGACTAGCGGGGTCCACAGATACGCAGTATTTT.

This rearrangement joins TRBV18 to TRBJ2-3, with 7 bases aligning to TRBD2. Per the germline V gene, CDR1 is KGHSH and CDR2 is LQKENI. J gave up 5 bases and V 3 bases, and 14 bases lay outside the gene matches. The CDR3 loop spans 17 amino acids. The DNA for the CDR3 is TGTGCCAGCTCACCTGTTCTGCTAGCGGCAGACGGAGATACGCAGTATTTT. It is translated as CASSPVLLAADGDTQYF.

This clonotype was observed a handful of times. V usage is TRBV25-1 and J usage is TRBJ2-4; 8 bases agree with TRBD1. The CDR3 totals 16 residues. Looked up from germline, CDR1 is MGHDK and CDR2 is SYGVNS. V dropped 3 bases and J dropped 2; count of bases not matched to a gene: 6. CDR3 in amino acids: CASSDPGGATKNIQYF. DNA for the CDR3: TGTGCCAGCAGTGACCCAGGGGGCGCGACCAAAAACATTCAGTACTTC.